This T cell receptor (beta chain) was captured by sequencing in a study of blood T cell repertoires in COVID-19. On the study more broadly: In each case, the material was cDNA or gDNA derived from T cells, B-cell-depleted T cells, or PBMCs.

CDR3 length: 11 residues. V was clipped by 3 bases and J by 8 bases, with 5 bases between them. The germline V gene has CDR1 GTSNPN and CDR2 SVGIG (reference sequence). The count of this clone is one. Using immunoSEQ multiplex PCR, the repertoire was profiled, and TCRdb retains in-frame clones only, with some absent. The sample contains 200,000 to 250,000 clones, approximately 79% of which appear only once. The material sequenced was peripheral blood. The rearrangement uses TRBV30 and TRBJ1-6; D is undetermined. This TCR derives from a woman in her thirties or forties with active or convalescent COVID-19. The CDR3 DNA reads as TGTGCCTGGAGCTCGGATTCACCCCTCCACTTT. Translation gives CAWSSDSPLHF. The variable domain in full, with the rest retrieved from reference TRBV30 and TRBJ1-6, is SQTIHQWPATLVQPVGSPLSLECTVEGTSNPNLYWYRQAAGRGLQLLFYSVGIGQISSEVPQNLSASRPQDRQFILSSKKLLLSDSGFYLCAWSSDSPLHFGNGTRLTVT.